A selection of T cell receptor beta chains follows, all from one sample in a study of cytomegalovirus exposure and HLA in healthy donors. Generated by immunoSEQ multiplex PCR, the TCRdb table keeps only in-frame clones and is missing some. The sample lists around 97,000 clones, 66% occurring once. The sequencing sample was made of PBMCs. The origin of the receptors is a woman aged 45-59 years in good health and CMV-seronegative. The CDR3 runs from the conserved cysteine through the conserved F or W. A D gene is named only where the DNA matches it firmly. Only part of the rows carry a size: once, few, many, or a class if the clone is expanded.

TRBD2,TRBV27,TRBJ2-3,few,CASSFRASGRSGTDTQYF,TGTGCCAGCAGTTTTAGGGCTAGCGGGAGGAGTGGCACAGATACGCAGTATTTT
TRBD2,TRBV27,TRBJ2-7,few,CASSLRGGSYEQYF,TGTGCCAGCAGTTTACGCGGGGGGTCCTACGAGCAGTACTTC
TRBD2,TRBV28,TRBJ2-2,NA,CASSFLGLAGLNTGELFF,TGTGCCAGCAGTTTCCTGGGACTAGCGGGGTTGAACACCGGGGAGCTGTTTTTT
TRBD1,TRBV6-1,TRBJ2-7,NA,CASSSGTGARYEQYF,TGTGCCAGCAGTTCCGGGACAGGGGCCCGCTACGAGCAGTACTTC
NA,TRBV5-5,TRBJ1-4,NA,CASSSNQATNEKLFF,TGTGCCAGCAGCTCGAATCAGGCAACTAATGAAAAACTGTTTTTT
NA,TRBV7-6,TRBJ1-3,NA,CASSLGPPTSGNTIYF,TGTGCCAGCAGCTTAGGTCCGCCAACTTCTGGAAACACCATATATTTT
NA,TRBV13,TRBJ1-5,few,CASSLRGNQPQHF,TGTGCCAGCAGCTTACGGGGCAATCAGCCCCAGCATTTT
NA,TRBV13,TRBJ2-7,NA,CASSLVGHAEQYF,TGTGCCAGCAGCTTAGTGGGCCATGCCGAGCAGTACTTC
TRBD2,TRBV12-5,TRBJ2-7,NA,CASGLVLAGLYEQYF,TGTGCTAGTGGTTTGGTACTAGCGGGGTTATACGAGCAGTACTTC
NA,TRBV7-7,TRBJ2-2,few,CASSQGQNTGELFF,TGTGCCAGCAGCCAGGGACAGAACACCGGGGAGCTGTTTTTT
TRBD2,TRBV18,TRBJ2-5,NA,CASSPLAGVSETQYF,TGTGCCAGCTCACCACTAGCGGGAGTCTCAGAGACCCAGTACTTC
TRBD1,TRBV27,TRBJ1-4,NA,CASSSRGQDEKLFF,TGTGCCAGCAGTAGCAGGGGACAGGATGAAAAACTGTTTTTT
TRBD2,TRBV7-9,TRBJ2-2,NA,CASSQPPGLEGTGELFF,TGTGCCAGCAGCCAACCCCCGGGACTAGAGGGGACCGGGGAGCTGTTTTTT
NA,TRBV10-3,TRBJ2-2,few,CAISEFGGGNGELFF,TGTGCCATCAGTGAGTTCGGGGGAGGTAACGGGGAGCTGTTTTTT
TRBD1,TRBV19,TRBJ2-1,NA,CASVRDRGSHEQFF,TGTGCCAGTGTTCGGGACAGGGGATCTCATGAGCAGTTCTTC
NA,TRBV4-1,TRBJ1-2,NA,CASSQHPGEAGYGYTF,TGCGCCAGCAGCCAACACCCCGGAGAAGCGGGGTATGGCTACACCTTC
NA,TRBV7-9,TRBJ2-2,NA,CASSAGDLNTGELFF,TGTGCCAGCAGCGCAGGGGATTTGAACACCGGGGAGCTGTTTTTT
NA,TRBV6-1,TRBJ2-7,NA,CASSVSGGPREQYF,TGTGCCAGCAGTGTGTCGGGGGGCCCCCGGGAGCAGTACTTC
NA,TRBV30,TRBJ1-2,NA,CAWTTGYGYTF,TGTGCCTGGACCACAGGGTATGGCTACACCTTC
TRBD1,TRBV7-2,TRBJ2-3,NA,CASSFRQGWDTQYF,TGTGCCAGCAGCTTTCGACAGGGATGGGATACGCAGTATTTT
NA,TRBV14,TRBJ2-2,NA,CASSQDPGGSRTGELFF,TGTGCCAGCAGCCAAGATCCAGGAGGATCCCGAACCGGGGAGCTGTTTTTT
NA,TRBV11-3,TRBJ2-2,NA,CASSLVPPGELFF,TGTGCCAGCAGCTTAGTTCCTCCCGGGGAGCTGTTTTTT
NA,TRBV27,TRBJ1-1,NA,CASSLIRGGTEAFF,TGTGCCAGCAGTTTAATAAGGGGGGGAACTGAAGCTTTCTTT
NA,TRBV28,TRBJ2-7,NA,CASSGTGGQTYEQYF,TGTGCCAGCAGTGGGACTGGGGGACAGACCTACGAGCAGTACTTC
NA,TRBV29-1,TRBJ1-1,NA,CSVMREEDEAFF,TGCAGCGTTATGAGGGAAGAGGATGAAGCTTTCTTT